This entry describes one T cell receptor (beta chain). What it recognizes is unknown. Assay: immunoSEQ multiplex PCR; the TCRdb copy retains only in-frame clones and omits some. The sample has approximately 1.9 million clones, just over 90% seen once; the top ten hold less than 2%. Naive CD8 cells comprised CD45RO-negative, CCR7-positively selected cells, excluding terminally differentiated effector memory CD45RA+ cells. The sample comes from a study of shared clonotypes between healthy human individuals. Study-wide context: Per donor, three plates held CD4 naive cells, three held CD4 memory, two held CD8 naive and one held CD8 memory. Study-level points and caveats: Approximately 5% of naive CD4 clonotypes were shared across a few donors. Naive subsets tended to show greater estimated richness than memory subsets. The study found lower generation probabilities in non-shared clonotypes than in those shared by all four donors.

Germline lookup yields CDR1 SQVTM and CDR2 ANQGSEA. The length of the CDR3 is 13 residues. The germline V and J ends were trimmed by 4 bases and 0 bases, with 9 bases remaining between them. This receptor was identified in a man aged 18 to 35 in good health. Some clones in this sample may be carry-over from other donors' samples. The sample taken for sequencing was naive CD8+ T cells from PBMCs. This rearrangement joins TRBV29-1 to TRBJ1-2, with unresolved D. The CDR3 DNA reads as TGCAGCGTTGGGGTGGAGACTAACTATGGCTACACCTTC. It is translated as CSVGVETNYGYTF.